This TCR beta chain was recorded in a study of shared clonotypes between healthy human individuals. Background on the study: Per donor, CD8 memory used one plate, CD8 naive used two, CD4 memory used three and CD4 naive used three.

Donors comprised only Caucasian adults living in Nashville, Tennessee. Replicate PCRs run on sorted subsets employed 200 ng DNA, 25,000 to 35,000 T cell genomes. Data came from immunoSEQ multiplex PCR; TCRdb stores just in-frame clones and leaves some out. The sample has 2 million to 2.5 million clones, approximately 93% seen once; the top ten hold roughly 0.36%. Points on this clone: Its antigen is unidentified.

Study-level findings and limits: Genetic and exposure-history diversity was limited by the small donor number.

This CDR3 contains 13 residues. The V end lost 6 bases, the J end lost 4 bases, and 10 bases lay between the germline ends. Per germline, CDR1 SNHLY and CDR2 FYNNEI. The receptor was isolated from a man between 18 and 29 years old in good health. Some clones in this sample may be carry-over from other donors' samples. The genes are TRBV2 and TRBJ2-1; D is unclear. Specimen: naive CD4+ T cells from PBMCs. Subset denoted: CD45RA+ positively selected. The chain's CDR3 is CASSDDTYNEQFF. The CDR3 bases are TGTGCCAGCAGCGATGACACATACAATGAGCAGTTCTTC.